This T cell receptor beta chain originates from a study of T cell responses to AZD1222 COVID-19 vaccine. Study-wide results and caveats: Researchers took repertoire samples only after the peak T cell response had come.

The CDR3 has 14 residues. Germline V CDR1 and CDR2: LNHDA, SQIVND (reference sequence). Between the trimmed V and J ends, which lost 6 bases and 8 bases, there was a span of 19 bases. A note on this clone: What it binds is not known.

Assay used: immunoSEQ multiplex PCR; TCRdb lists only in-frame clones, some missing. The sample consists of 100,000 to 150,000 clones, roughly 88% of them appearing once. V is TRBV19 and J is TRBJ1-2; D gene unclear. The TCR was taken from an adult who received the AZD1222 COVID-19 vaccine. The specimen comprised peripheral blood, sampled 28 days after the second AZD1222 dose. The CDR3 spells CASSETDGWSGYTF. The CDR3 bases are TGTGCCAGTAGCGAGACTGACGGATGGTCGGGCTACACCTTC.